These T cell receptor beta chains were read from a single sample in a study of CD8 T cell repertoires and HIV-1 epitope variants. Their antigens remain unidentified. Data came from immunoSEQ multiplex PCR; TCRdb stores just in-frame clones and leaves some out. Here the sample spans 4,000 to 5,000 clones, approximately 65% being singletons. Sequenced sample: cultured CD8+ T cells derived from PBMCs. The receptors derive from a male donor with HIV. CDR3s include the opening cysteine and the closing phenylalanine or tryptophan. Each record gives: D gene, V gene, CDR3 protein. A D gene is named only where the DNA matches it firmly.

-	TRBV28	CASSQGYNTEAFF
TRBD1	TRBV2	CASSDRVLSDEQYF
TRBD1	TRBV7-8	CASSLRQGRNYGYTF
-	TRBV9	CASSVDPSSWSEQYF
-	TRBV30	CAWSPSVYEQYF
-	TRBV6-1	CASKPPGRPTEAFF
-	TRBV4-3	CASSQEPGAGALSSYEQYF
-	TRBV6-1	CASSPQGGFHGYTF
-	TRBV27	CASSLGQGRYGYTF
-	TRBV7-6	CASSLTQGGYNEQFF
TRBD1	TRBV19	CASRGDSFNYGYTF
TRBD1	TRBV30	CAWRDFGQGDPEAFF
-	TRBV7-9	CASSLQGGVTDTQYF
-	TRBV27	CASSSDVSAYEQYF
-	TRBV27	CASSLSIGRGYTF
-	TRBV28	CASSLGGLYGYTF
-	TRBV28	CASSLLVREQYF
-	TRBV7-7	CASSPTGTSNTGELFF
TRBD1	TRBV5-1	CASSLGRGFSTEAFF
-	TRBV10-1	CASSERPQETQYF
-	TRBV6-5	CASSDLTDTQYF
TRBD2	TRBV14	CASSHQGTTKQFF
-	TRBV21-1	CASGSILGGRALYEQFF
-	TRBV9	CASKSTGSTDTQYF
TRBD1	TRBV7-9	CASSWQSTRGLYEQYF
-	TRBV7-2	CASSLQAGANVLTF
TRBD1	TRBV27	CASSLTGTGGSEQYF
-	TRBV6-5	CASRLSGGTEAFF
-	TRBV7-3	CASSLMPANTEAFF
-	TRBV6-5	CASSQGGPGETQYF
-	TRBV7-9	CASSLSGGPNEKLFF
-	TRBV28	CASSLGAEQYF